This is a list of T cell receptor beta chains from one sample in a study of blood T cells in healthy people across ages. Via MiXCR, TCRdb re-called the 5' RACE reads, giving one row per CDR3 protein. The sample contains 700,000 or so distinct CDR3 sequences, 22% of which appear only once. Sequencing was done on a sample of blood. The receptor set was obtained from a man in his 70s in good health. The CDR3 runs from the conserved cysteine through the conserved F or W. The D gene is left open where the match is weak. Clone size is shown for a subset of rows, as once, few, many or a class of expanded clone.

size	J	D	V	DNA	CDR3
few	TRBJ1-1	NA	TRBV29-1	TGCAGCGCAGAAAGGGCGGGGGAGGGCACTGAAGCTTTCTTT	CSAERAGEGTEAFF
NA	TRBJ2-2	NA	TRBV7-9	TGTGCCAGCAGCTCGTCCGGTAACACCGGGGAGCTGTTTTTT	CASSSSGNTGELFF
few	TRBJ1-2	NA	TRBV14	TGTGCCAGCAGCCGTGCGAGGGAGCCCCATGGCTACACCTTC	CASSRAREPHGYTF
NA	TRBJ1-1	NA	TRBV20-1	TGCAGTGCTAGAGAGGCCACAGGGATTTACACTGAAGCTTTCTTT	CSAREATGIYTEAFF
NA	TRBJ2-3	NA	TRBV11-2	TGTGCCAGCAGCTGGGGGGTGAGGGTTCAAGGCACAGATACGCAGTATTTT	CASSWGVRVQGTDTQYF
NA	TRBJ1-4	NA	TRBV21-1	TGTGCCAGCAGCAAAGGGGGTGAAAAACTGTTTTTT	CASSKGGEKLFF
few	TRBJ2-3	TRBD1	TRBV7-2	TGTGCCAGCAGCTTCGACAGGGGGCAAGATACGCAGTATTTT	CASSFDRGQDTQYF
NA	TRBJ1-1	NA	TRBV18	TGTGCCAGCTCACCCCCGGCGGGCTCCATGAACACTGAAGCTTTCTTT	CASSPPAGSMNTEAFF
few	TRBJ1-1	NA	TRBV10-3	TGTGCCATCAGTGACCAGGTAGGGACTGAAGCTTTCTTT	CAISDQVGTEAFF
few	TRBJ1-2	NA	TRBV14	TGTGCCAGCAGCCAAGTCACCGGTTATGGCTACACCTTC	CASSQVTGYGYTF
few	TRBJ1-2	NA	TRBV6-5	TGTGCCAGCAGACATGACAGGTCCCTTTATGGCTACACCTTC	CASRHDRSLYGYTF
NA	TRBJ2-4	TRBD1	TRBV24-1	TGTGCCACCAGTGGCAACCCTGGGACAGGAGGGGCCAAAAACATTCAGTACTTC	CATSGNPGTGGAKNIQYF
few	TRBJ2-7	NA	TRBV29-1	TGCAGCGTTGTGGCAGGGGGGTACTCCTACGAGCAGTACTTC	CSVVAGGYSYEQYF
once	TRBJ2-1	NA	TRBV7-3	TGTGCCAGCAGCTCTACCATCTACAATGAGCAGTTCTTC	CASSSTIYNEQFF
many	TRBJ2-2	NA	TRBV20-1	TGCAGTGCTAGAGCTGGGTCCGGGGAGCTGTTTTTT	CSARAGSGELFF
NA	TRBJ1-4	NA	TRBV12-3/TRBV12-4	TGTGCCAGCAGTCTACAGGGTGGTCTAGGAAAACTGTTTTTT	CASSLQGGLGKLFF
once	TRBJ2-2	TRBD1	TRBV20-1	TGCAGTGCGGAACTACAGGGGGTTCCCGGGGAGCTGTTTTTT	CSAELQGVPGELFF
few	TRBJ2-3	NA	TRBV14	TGTGCCAGCAGCCAAGGGTCCCCGTATACGCAGTATTTT	CASSQGSPYTQYF
NA	TRBJ1-2	NA	TRBV5-6	TGTGCCAGCAGCTCCGGACTTTCTTGGGGAGGCTACACCTTC	CASSSGLSWGGYTF
NA	TRBJ1-2	NA	TRBV12-3/TRBV12-4	TGTGCCAGCGACTACCGTACATCGCGCGATGGCTACACCTTC	CASDYRTSRDGYTF
few	TRBJ1-2	NA	TRBV20-1	TGCAGTGCCCCCGTTGGGACCTATGGCTACACCTTC	CSAPVGTYGYTF
NA	TRBJ1-2	NA	TRBV9	TGTGCCAGCAGCGTAGACCTGGCCAGGGATGGCTACACCTTC	CASSVDLARDGYTF
few	TRBJ2-3	NA	TRBV5-4	TGTGCCAGCAGCTTGAGGATGGATACGCAGTATTTT	CASSLRMDTQYF
NA	TRBJ2-1	NA	TRBV6-2/TRBV6-3	TGTGCCAGCAGGCTTGCTCAAAGGACTTTCTCATTGATTGAGTTCTTC	CASRLAQRTFSLIEFF
NA	TRBJ1-2	NA	TRBV10-2	TGCGCCAGCAGTGAGTCGGCAGAATATGGCTACACCTTC	CASSESAEYGYTF
few	TRBJ2-5	NA	TRBV5-1	TGCGCCAGCAGCTTGAGCGTGAGTGAAGCGCGAGAGACCCAGTACTTC	CASSLSVSEARETQYF
NA	TRBJ1-2	NA	TRBV12-3/TRBV12-4	TGTGCCAGCAGTCTCCAGACGGCCTCAAGGGGCTACACCTTC	CASSLQTASRGYTF
few	TRBJ2-7	NA	TRBV12-3/TRBV12-4	TGTGCCAGCAGTCTTGGCAGGATGGTCGAGCAGTACTTC	CASSLGRMVEQYF
few	TRBJ1-2	TRBD1	TRBV29-1	TGCAGCGTAGAGACAGGGGGGGGCTATGGCTACACCTTC	CSVETGGGYGYTF
few	TRBJ2-2	NA	TRBV6-2/TRBV6-3	TGTGCCAGCGGCTCTAGTGGATACACCGGGGAGCTGTTTTTT	CASGSSGYTGELFF
few	TRBJ1-5	TRBD1	TRBV29-1	TGCAGCGTTGGCCCAGGGGGTAGCAATCAGCCCCAGCATTTT	CSVGPGGSNQPQHF
NA	TRBJ1-5	NA	TRBV12-3/TRBV12-4	TGCGCCAGCAGGTTGGGGGAAAATCAGCCCCAGCATTTT	CASRLGENQPQHF
few	TRBJ2-1	NA	TRBV28	TGTGCCAGCAGCTCCCCTGTGGAGGTCGGCTCCTACAATGAGCAGTTCTTC	CASSSPVEVGSYNEQFF
once	TRBJ2-1	TRBD1	TRBV24-1	TGTCCCACCAGTGATTTGACAGGGGATCACTACAATGAGCAGTTCTTC	CPTSDLTGDHYNEQFF
NA	TRBJ1-1	NA	TRBV5-1	TGCGCCAGCAGCTTGCTACAACGGGTAGCAAACACTGAAGCTTTCTTT	CASSLLQRVANTEAFF
few	TRBJ1-4	NA	TRBV4-1	TGCGCCAGCAGCCAAGATGTGGGAGAGGGTGAAAAACTGTTTTTT	CASSQDVGEGEKLFF
few	TRBJ2-3	NA	TRBV29-1	TGCAGCGTTGTGGGTCGTAATAGCACAGATACGCAGTATTTT	CSVVGRNSTDTQYF
NA	TRBJ2-1	NA	TRBV7-9	TGTGCCAGCAGCTTATTTAGCGTAACATACAATGAGCAGTTCTTC	CASSLFSVTYNEQFF
NA	TRBJ2-7	TRBD1	TRBV16	TGTGCCAGCAGCCCTCATCCCGGGACAGCCCCCTACGAGCAGTACTTC	CASSPHPGTAPYEQYF
few	TRBJ2-2	NA	TRBV24-1	TGTGCCACCAGTGACTCCGGGGGAGGCACCGGGGAGCTGTTTTTT	CATSDSGGGTGELFF
few	TRBJ1-1	NA	TRBV10-3	TGTGCCCTCAGTGAGTATGCCGCCTCTGAAGCTTTCTTT	CALSEYAASEAFF
few	TRBJ1-2	TRBD1	TRBV5-1	TGCGCCAGCAGCTTGGAAGGGGACAGTGAGGTCTATGGCTACACCTTC	CASSLEGDSEVYGYTF
many	TRBJ1-4	TRBD1	TRBV29-1	TGCAGCGGAGTCGGGACAGTTAATGAAAAACTGTTTTTT	CSGVGTVNEKLFF
NA	TRBJ2-5	NA	TRBV20-1	TGCAGTGCGCTCGGCGGAGGGGGCGAATTAGAGACCCAGTACTTC	CSALGGGGELETQYF
NA	TRBJ1-2	NA	TRBV18	TGTGCCAGCTCACCTAGCCTCCAGGGTCCTTCAGATGGCTACACCTTC	CASSPSLQGPSDGYTF
NA	TRBJ2-1	TRBD2	TRBV20-1	TGCAGTGCTAGAGATATGGCGGGGGGGCGCAATGAGCAGTTCTTC	CSARDMAGGRNEQFF
NA	TRBJ2-6	TRBD1	TRBV10-3	TGTGCCAGCGAGACAGGGTTCACTGGGGCCAACGTCCTGACTTTC	CASETGFTGANVLTF
NA	TRBJ2-1	NA	TRBV6-5	TGTGCCAGCAGTCTCGGGGGTCAGGCGTACAATGAGCAGTTCTTC	CASSLGGQAYNEQFF
few	TRBJ2-1	NA	TRBV29-1	TGCAGCGACCGGAGGGGCCTTTACAATGAGCAGTTCTTC	CSDRRGLYNEQFF
few	TRBJ2-5	NA	TRBV12-3/TRBV12-4	TGTGCCAGCAGTCTTTCATCCGGGACCCAGTACCAAGAGACCCAGTACTTC	CASSLSSGTQYQETQYF
few	TRBJ2-1	NA	TRBV10-2	TGCGCCAGCAGTGAGGTAGCGGTATCCTACAATGAGCAGTTCTTC	CASSEVAVSYNEQFF
NA	TRBJ2-7	NA	TRBV11-2	TGTGCCACCGGGGTCTCCTACGAGCAGTACTTC	CATGVSYEQYF
few	TRBJ2-5	NA	TRBV12-3/TRBV12-4	TGTGCCAGCAGTTTGGACCTTGAAGAGACCCAGTACTTC	CASSLDLEETQYF
NA	TRBJ1-2	NA	TRBV10-3	TGTGCCTCAGGGGCCGGAGGGAATGGCTACACCTTC	CASGAGGNGYTF
few	TRBJ2-2	TRBD2	TRBV9	TGTGCCAGCAGCTCCCTAGCGGGGGACAGCGGGGAGCTGTTTTTT	CASSSLAGDSGELFF